The clone carrying this T cell receptor beta chain was counted between two and nine times. Its target is not known. The entirety of the isolated RNA underwent reverse transcription, so expressed TCRB transcripts were sequenced. Sequencing was performed with immunoSEQ multiplex PCR; in TCRdb, only in-frame clones are kept and a portion is missing. The sample has some 360,000 clones, 20% seen once; the top ten hold around 0.04%. Germline V gene data show CDR1 as KGHSH and CDR2 as LQKENI. This CDR3 contains 16 residues. With V trimmed by 6 bases and J by 5 bases, 12 bases remained unmatched. The data are from a study of beta chain features in type 1 diabetes. CD45RO/CCR7/CD25/CD127/CD95/CD27 sorting isolated CD4+ naive, central memory, regulatory and stem cell-like memory cells. The purity of all sorted populations exceeded 95%. Study-level findings and limits: The VDJ junctions of type 1 diabetes patients carried fewer insertions and more deletions.

This TCR derives from a woman between 18 and 29 years old in good health. Sequencing used naive CD4+ T cells from blood. V and J are TRBV18 and TRBJ2-7; 11 bases fit TRBD2. CDR3: CASSIGSGRVINEQYF. The CDR3 region has the DNA TGTGCCAGCTCCATCGGTAGCGGGAGGGTGATCAACGAGCAGTACTTC.